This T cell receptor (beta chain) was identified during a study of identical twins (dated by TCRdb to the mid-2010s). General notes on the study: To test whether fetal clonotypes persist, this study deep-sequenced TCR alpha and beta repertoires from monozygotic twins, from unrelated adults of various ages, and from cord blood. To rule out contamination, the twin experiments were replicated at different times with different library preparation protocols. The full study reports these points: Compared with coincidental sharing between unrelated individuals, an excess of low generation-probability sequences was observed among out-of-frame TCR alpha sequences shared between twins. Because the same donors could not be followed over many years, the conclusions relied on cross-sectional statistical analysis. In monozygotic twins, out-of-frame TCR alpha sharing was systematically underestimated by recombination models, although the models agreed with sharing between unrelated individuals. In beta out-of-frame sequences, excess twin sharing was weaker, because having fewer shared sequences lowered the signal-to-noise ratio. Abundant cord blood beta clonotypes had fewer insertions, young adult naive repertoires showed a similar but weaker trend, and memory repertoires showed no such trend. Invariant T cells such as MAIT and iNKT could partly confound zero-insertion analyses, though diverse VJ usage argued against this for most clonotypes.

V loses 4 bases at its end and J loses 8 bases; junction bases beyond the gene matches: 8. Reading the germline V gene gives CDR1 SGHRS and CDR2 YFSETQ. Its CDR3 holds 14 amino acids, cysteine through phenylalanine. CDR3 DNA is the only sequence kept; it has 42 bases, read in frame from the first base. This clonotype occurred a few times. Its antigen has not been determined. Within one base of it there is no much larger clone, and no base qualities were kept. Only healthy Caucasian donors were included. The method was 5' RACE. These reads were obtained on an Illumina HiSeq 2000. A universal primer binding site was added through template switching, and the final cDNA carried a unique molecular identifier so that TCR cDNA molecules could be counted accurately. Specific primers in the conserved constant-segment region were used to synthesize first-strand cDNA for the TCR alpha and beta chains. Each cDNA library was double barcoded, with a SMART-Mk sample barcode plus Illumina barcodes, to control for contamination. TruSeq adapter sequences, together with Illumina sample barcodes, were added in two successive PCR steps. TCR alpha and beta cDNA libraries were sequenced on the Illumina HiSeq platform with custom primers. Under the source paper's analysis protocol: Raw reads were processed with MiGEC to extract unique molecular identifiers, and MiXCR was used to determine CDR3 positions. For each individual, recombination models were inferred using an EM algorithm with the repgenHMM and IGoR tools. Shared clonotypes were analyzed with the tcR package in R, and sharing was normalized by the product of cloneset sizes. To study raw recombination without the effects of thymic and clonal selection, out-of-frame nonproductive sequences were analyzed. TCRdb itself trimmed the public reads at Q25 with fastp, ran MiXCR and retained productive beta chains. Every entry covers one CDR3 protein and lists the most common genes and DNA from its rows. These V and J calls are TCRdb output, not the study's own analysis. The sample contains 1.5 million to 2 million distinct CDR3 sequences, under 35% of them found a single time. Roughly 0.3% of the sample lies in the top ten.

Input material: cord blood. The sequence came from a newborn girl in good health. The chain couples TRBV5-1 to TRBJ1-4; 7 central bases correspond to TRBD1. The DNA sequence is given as TGCGCCAGCAGCCCCGGGACAGTACTCGAAAAACTGTTTTTT. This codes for CASSPGTVLEKLFF.